This entry concerns a single T cell receptor beta chain. TCRdb's table, derived via immunoSEQ multiplex PCR, lists solely in-frame clones and lacks some. The table records about 150,000 clones, around 84% of them present only once. This record comes from a study of blood T cell repertoires in COVID-19. The CDR3 is made up of 17 amino acids. The source of this sequence is a man aged 55 to 70 with COVID-19, enrolled during active disease. The chain carries TRBV12-1 and TRBJ2-5; TRBD2 is taken as the D call from the table, unchecked against the DNA. TRBV12-1 is noted as a pseudogene. Material: peripheral blood. CDR3 sequence reads: CASSFHLAGGTQETQYF. The CDR3 region has the DNA TGTGCCAGCAGCTTTCACCTAGCGGGAGGCACACAAGAGACCCAGTACTTC.